These T cell receptor beta chains were read from a single sample in a study of tumor T cells in aggressive B-cell lymphoma. TCRdb's table, derived via immunoSEQ multiplex PCR, lists solely in-frame clones and lacks some. The sample has some 7,200 clones, roughly 88% seen once. Material: tumor tissue. Receptor source: an adult with diffuse large B cell lymphoma. Some clones in this sample may be carry-over from other donors' samples. The CDR3 runs from the conserved cysteine through the conserved F or W. The D gene is left open where the match is weak. Clone size is stated in some rows and not others, as once, few, many or a class when expanded.

V gene	clone size	D gene	J gene	CDR3 protein	CDR3 DNA
TRBV7-3	once	NA	TRBJ2-1	CASSSLATGFSYNEQFF	TGTGCCAGCAGCTCCTTGGCCACCGGGTTTTCCTACAATGAGCAGTTCTTC
TRBV15	NA	NA	TRBJ2-2	CATSREKNKNTGELFF	TGTGCCACCAGCAGAGAGAAGAACAAGAACACCGGGGAGCTGTTTTTT
TRBV7-9	few	NA	TRBJ1-2	CASSPNEVYGYTF	TGTGCCAGCAGCCCCAATGAGGTCTATGGCTACACCTTC
TRBV29-1	NA	TRBD1	TRBJ1-2	CSDDRVYGYTF	TGCAGCGACGACAGGGTATATGGCTACACCTTC
TRBV7-9	NA	TRBD2	TRBJ2-6	CASRPGPGGSGANVLTF	TGTGCCAGCAGACCAGGGCCGGGGGGCTCTGGGGCCAACGTCCTGACTTTC
TRBV4-3	NA	NA	TRBJ2-7	CASSLGSNRVGAYEQYF	TGCGCCAGCAGCCTGGGGTCTAACAGGGTAGGGGCCTACGAGCAGTACTTC
TRBV11-3	NA	TRBD1	TRBJ2-5	CASSSRDRGRQETQYF	TGTGCCAGCAGCTCCCGGGACAGGGGTCGTCAAGAGACCCAGTACTTC
TRBV25-1	NA	TRBD2	TRBJ2-3	CASISGRVTDTQYF	TGTGCCAGCATTAGCGGGAGGGTCACAGATACGCAGTATTTT
TRBV7-7	NA	TRBD2	TRBJ2-7	CASSLEPSGSYEQYF	TGTGCTAGCAGCTTAGAGCCTAGCGGGAGCTACGAGCAGTACTTC
TRBV27	NA	NA	TRBJ1-1	CASTFGGEAFF	TGTGCCAGCACCTTCGGCGGGGAAGCTTTCTTT
TRBV19	NA	NA	TRBJ1-5	CASRTSAGWNQPQHF	TGTGCCAGTAGGACTTCCGCAGGGTGGAATCAGCCCCAGCATTTT